The clone carrying this TCR beta chain appeared once. Its target is unknown. This record comes from a study of T cell responses to AZD1222 COVID-19 vaccine. Study findings and constraints: Clonal diversity may have been underestimated, and the donors were mostly white British, with more females than males. As reported, nearly half of all spike-specific TCRs target variant regions that are unmutated. Vaccine-associated CD4 TCRs spanned spike, dominant at 160-218 and 743-854.

Data came from immunoSEQ multiplex PCR; TCRdb stores just in-frame clones and leaves some out. The sample yields 130,000 or so clones, under 95% seen once. Here the sequenced sample was peripheral blood, taken on day 0 of AZD1222 vaccination. The source of this sequence is an adult in good health.

The CDR3 here is CATPNLTGGPGGYTF. The CDR3 nucleotides are TGTGCCACCCCAAACCTAACGGGGGGGCCGGGTGGCTACACCTTC. The J gene is TRBJ1-2, the V gene TRBV28; perhaps TRBD1 as D (6 bases). Between the trimmed V and J ends, which lost 10 bases and 7 bases, there was a span of 25 bases. This CDR3 contains 15 residues. The V gene's germline CDR1 is MDHEN and CDR2 SYDVKM.